The T cell receptor (beta chain) under discussion was sequenced for a study of shared clonotypes between healthy human individuals. For the study at large: The cohort comprised a couple of women and a few men. Their ages spanned 18 to 49 years.

Each PCR replicate from the sorted subsets contained about 200 ng DNA, which is about 31,000 T cell genomes. Assay used: immunoSEQ multiplex PCR; TCRdb lists only in-frame clones, some missing. Of about 2.3 million clones in the sample, 92% were seen once. Germline V lookup: CDR1 MDHEN, CDR2 SYDVKM. V shed 5 bases, J shed 10 bases, and the junction held 20 bases outside the gene matches. The CDR3 is made up of 18 amino acids. Remarks on this clone: As yet, its antigen is unknown.

General study points: Between a handful of donors, naive CD4 clonotypes were shared at a level of around 5.1%. Exclusively blood specimens were collected; tissue repertoires likely differ.

The sequenced sample was naive CD4+ T cells from PBMCs. As to subset: CD45RA+ positively selected. J is TRBJ1-6 and V is TRBV28; 7 bases line up with TRBD1. The TCR was taken from a man between 18 and 29 years old in good health. Some clones in this sample may be carry-over from other donors' samples. The CDR3 loop reads CASSPSLGTEVLVSPLHF. As DNA, the CDR3 is TGTGCCAGCAGTCCATCACTCGGGACAGAAGTTTTGGTATCACCCCTCCACTTT. Supplemented by reference TRBV28 and TRBJ1-6, the full variable domain reads DVKVTQSSRYLVKRTGEKVFLECVQDMDHENMFWYRQDPGLGLRLIYFSYDVKMKEKGDIPEGYSVSREKKERFSLILESASTNQTSMYLCASSPSLGTEVLVSPLHFGNGTRLTVT.